The TCR beta chain described here comes from a study of T cell repertoires in cytomegalovirus infection (dated by TCRdb to between 2019 and 2020). Notes on the research overall: Alongside well-studied HLA-B-restricted epitopes, the peptide stimulations were aimed at recently identified HLA-C-restricted CMV epitopes, whose presentation resists viral immunomodulation. Donor HLA type was relevant to the analysis, because carriage of CMV infection together with the matching HLA type was indicated by public TCR beta signatures. The study at large found these results: In both this cohort and an independent cohort of several hundred donors, the cumulative frequency of public TCR beta family members distinguished carriers of CMV infection plus the relevant HLA type. The ex vivo response was dominated by HLA-C-restricted CMV-specific TCR beta clonotypes, which also provided the single most frequent clonotype in two of eight donors.

These reads were obtained on an Illumina HiSeq 1500. TCRdb trimmed public reads at Q25 via fastp, called clones via MiXCR and kept in-frame beta chains. Here each entry gathers all rows of one CDR3 protein and keeps the most common genes and DNA. Present in this sample are about 110,000 distinct CDR3 sequences, about 30% of which were seen just once. The ten largest clones take up about 81% of the sample. According to the study, the label for this sample's treatment or condition signals: in vitro stimulation with specific CMV peptide epitopes to enrich CMV-specific T cells. This clonotype has only a few counts. What this receptor recognizes is not known. No quality values exist for individual bases; no much larger clone is one base distant. Trimming takes 7 bases from V and 2 bases from J, and the germline ends sit 9 bases apart. Reading from cysteine to phenylalanine, the CDR3 counts 12 amino acids. CDR3 DNA only is kept here, 36 bases in frame from base 1.

The V gene is TRBV12-3 or TRBV12-4 and the J gene is TRBJ2-7; TRBD1 is perhaps the D gene, given 5 matching bases. This sequence originates from a human donor in good health (CMV status not recorded). Some clones in this sample may be carry-over from other donors' samples. Sequenced material: CD8+ T cells from cultured PBMCs, taken from culture after CMV antigen stimulation. The bases are TGTGCCAGCATGCAGGGCCCCTACGAGCAGTACTTC. Its amino acids are CASMQGPYEQYF.